This T cell receptor (beta chain) comes out of a study of OX40 agonist ivuxolimab in advanced cancers. As for the study in general: An anti-OX40 (CD134) antibody with agonistic activity, ivuxolimab, was administered to patients.

This CDR3 is built from 18 residues. Assay used: immunoSEQ multiplex PCR; TCRdb lists only in-frame clones, some missing. The sample has fewer than 25,000 clones, around nine tenths seen once; the top ten hold over 30%. Study findings and constraints: CD4+ and CD8+ blood T cells expanded clonally by week 6 at 0.1 to 3.0 mg/kg. The authors did not determine the antigen specificity of the expanded peripheral T cells. Expanded clones were, on average, more numerous in CD8+ T cells than in CD4+.

On this clone itself: Its specificity is not known.

Sample: CD4+ or CD8+ T cells sorted from blood, taken in a trial of the OX40 agonist ivuxolimab. This receptor was identified in an adult with an advanced solid tumor such as melanoma, head and neck, liver or kidney cancer. The chain recombines TRBV21-1 with TRBJ2-5; the D call of TRBD2 is as the table states it, not checked on the DNA. The last part of the DNA fits TRBJ2-7 better; the J call may be wrong. TRBV21-1 is a documented pseudogene. CDR3 sequence reads: CASRKRAVGREAGHEQYF. In nucleotides, the CDR3 is TGTGCCAGCAGAAAAAGGGCGGTCGGGCGGGAGGCAGGCCACGAGCAGTACTTC.